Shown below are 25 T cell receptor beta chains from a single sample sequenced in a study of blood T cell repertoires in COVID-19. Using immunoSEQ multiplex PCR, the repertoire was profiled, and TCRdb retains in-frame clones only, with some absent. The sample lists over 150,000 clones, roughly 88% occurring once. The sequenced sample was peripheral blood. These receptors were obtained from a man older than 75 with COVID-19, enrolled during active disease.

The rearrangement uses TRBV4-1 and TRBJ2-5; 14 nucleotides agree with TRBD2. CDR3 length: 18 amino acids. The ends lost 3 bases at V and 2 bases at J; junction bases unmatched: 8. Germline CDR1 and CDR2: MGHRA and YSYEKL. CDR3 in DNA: TGCGCCAGCAGCCAGACTAGCGGGGGGGCCGAATTTCAAGAGACCCAGTACTTC. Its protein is CASSQTSGGAEFQETQYF.

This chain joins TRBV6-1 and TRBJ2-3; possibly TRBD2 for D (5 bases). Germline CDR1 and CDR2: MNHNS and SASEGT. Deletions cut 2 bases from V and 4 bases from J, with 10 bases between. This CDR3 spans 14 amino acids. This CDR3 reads CASSERGTSDTQYF. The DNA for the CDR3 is TGTGCCAGCAGTGAACGGGGTACGTCAGATACGCAGTATTTT.

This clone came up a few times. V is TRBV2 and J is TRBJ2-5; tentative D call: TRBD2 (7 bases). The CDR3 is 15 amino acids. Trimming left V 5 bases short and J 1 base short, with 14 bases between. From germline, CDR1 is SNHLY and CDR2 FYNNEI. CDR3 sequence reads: CASSFFGGLQETQYF. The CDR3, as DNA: TGTGCCAGCAGTTTTTTCGGGGGGCTCCAAGAGACCCAGTACTTC.

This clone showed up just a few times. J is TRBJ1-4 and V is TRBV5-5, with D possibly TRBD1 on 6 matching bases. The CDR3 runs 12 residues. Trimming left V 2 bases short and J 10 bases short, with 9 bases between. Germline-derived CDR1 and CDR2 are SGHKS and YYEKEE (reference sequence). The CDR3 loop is CASSLRGGKLFF. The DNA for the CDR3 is TGTGCCAGCAGCTTAAGGGGGGGAAAACTGTTTTTT.

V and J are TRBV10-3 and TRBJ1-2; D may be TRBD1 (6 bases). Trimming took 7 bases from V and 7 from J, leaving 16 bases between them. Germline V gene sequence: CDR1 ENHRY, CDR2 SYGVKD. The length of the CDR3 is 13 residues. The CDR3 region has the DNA TGTGCCATCACCCCTGGGGGGGCGGCTGGCTACACCTTC. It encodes CAITPGGAAGYTF.

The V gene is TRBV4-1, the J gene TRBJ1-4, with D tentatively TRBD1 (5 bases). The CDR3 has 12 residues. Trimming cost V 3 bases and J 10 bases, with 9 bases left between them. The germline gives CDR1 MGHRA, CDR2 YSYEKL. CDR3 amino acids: CASSQGGSKLFF. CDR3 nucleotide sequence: TGCGCCAGCAGCCAGGGGGGATCAAAACTGTTTTTT.

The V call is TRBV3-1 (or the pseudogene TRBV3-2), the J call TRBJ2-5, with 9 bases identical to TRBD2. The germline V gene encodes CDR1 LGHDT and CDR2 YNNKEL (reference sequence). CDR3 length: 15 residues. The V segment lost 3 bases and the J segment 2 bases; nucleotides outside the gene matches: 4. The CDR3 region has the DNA TGTGCCAGCAGCCAGCTAGCGGGGCCTCAAGAGACCCAGTACTTC. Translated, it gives CASSQLAGPQETQYF.

DNA for the CDR3: TGTGCCAGCAGTTTGACAGGCTACGAGCAGTACTTC. Its translation is CASSLTGYEQYF. This rearrangement joins TRBV27 to TRBJ2-7; D possibly corresponds to TRBD1 (6 bases). In germline, CDR1 is MNHEY, CDR2 SMNVEV (reference sequence). V lost 3 bases and J 3 bases, leaving 6 bases between the germline ends. The CDR3 runs 12 residues.

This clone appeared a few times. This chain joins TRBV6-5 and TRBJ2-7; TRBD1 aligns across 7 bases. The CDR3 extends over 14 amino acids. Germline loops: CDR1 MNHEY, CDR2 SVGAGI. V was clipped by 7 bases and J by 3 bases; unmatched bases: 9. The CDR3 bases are TGTGCCAGCACCCCTCGGACAGGTAACTACGAGCAGTACTTC. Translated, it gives CASTPRTGNYEQYF.

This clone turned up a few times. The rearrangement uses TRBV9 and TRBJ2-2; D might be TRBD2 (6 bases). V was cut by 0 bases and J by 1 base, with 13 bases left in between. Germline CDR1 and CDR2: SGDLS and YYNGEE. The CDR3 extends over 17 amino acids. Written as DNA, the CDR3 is TGTGCCAGCAGCGTAGAGTCGGGACTGAAGAACACCGGGGAGCTGTTTTTT. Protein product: CASSVESGLKNTGELFF.

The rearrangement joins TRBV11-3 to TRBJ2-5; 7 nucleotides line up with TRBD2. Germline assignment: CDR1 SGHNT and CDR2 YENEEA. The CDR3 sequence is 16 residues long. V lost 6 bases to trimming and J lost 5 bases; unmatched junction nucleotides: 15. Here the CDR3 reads CASRYAGTRGRETQYF. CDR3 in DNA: TGTGCCAGCAGATATGCCGGGACGCGGGGGAGGGAGACCCAGTACTTC.

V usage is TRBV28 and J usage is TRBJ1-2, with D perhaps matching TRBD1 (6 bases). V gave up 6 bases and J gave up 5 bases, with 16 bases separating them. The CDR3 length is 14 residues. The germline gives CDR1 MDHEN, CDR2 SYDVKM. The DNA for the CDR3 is TGTGCCAGCAGGCCCTACCCGGGACAATATGGCTACACCTTC. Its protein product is CASRPYPGQYGYTF.

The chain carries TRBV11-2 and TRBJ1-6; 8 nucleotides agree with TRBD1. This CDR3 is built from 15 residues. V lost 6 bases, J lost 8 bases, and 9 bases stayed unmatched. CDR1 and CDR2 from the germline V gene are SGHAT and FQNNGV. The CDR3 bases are TGTGCCAGCAGTTACGGACAGGGACGGGATTCACCCCTCCACTTT. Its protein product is CASSYGQGRDSPLHF.

CDR3: CASSQQATNEKLFF. The CDR3 DNA follows: TGTGCCAGTAGCCAACAAGCAACTAATGAAAAACTGTTTTTT. The rearrangement joins TRBV19 to TRBJ1-4; D unresolved. The CDR3 sequence is 14 residues long. V was shortened by 6 bases and J by 0 bases, with 8 bases between the two germline ends. Germline-derived CDR1 and CDR2 are LNHDA and SQIVND (reference sequence).

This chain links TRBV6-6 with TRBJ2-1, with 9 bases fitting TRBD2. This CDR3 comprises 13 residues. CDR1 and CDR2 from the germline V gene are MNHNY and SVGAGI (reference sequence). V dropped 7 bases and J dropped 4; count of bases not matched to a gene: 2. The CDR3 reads CASTLAGYNEQFF. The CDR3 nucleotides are TGTGCCAGCACGCTAGCGGGGTACAATGAGCAGTTCTTC.

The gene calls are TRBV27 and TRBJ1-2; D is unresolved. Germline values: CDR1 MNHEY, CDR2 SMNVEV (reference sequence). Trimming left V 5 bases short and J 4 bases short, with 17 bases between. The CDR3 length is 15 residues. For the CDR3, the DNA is TGTGCCAGCAGTCCCATATCGGGCGGGAGCTATGGCTACACCTTC. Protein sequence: CASSPISGGSYGYTF.

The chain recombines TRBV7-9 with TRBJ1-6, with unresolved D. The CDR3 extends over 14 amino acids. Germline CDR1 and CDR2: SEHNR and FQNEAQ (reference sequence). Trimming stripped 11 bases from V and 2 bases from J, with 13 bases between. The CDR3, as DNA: TGTGCCTGTCGGGGAGAAACCTATAATTCACCCCTCCACTTT. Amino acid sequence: CACRGETYNSPLHF.

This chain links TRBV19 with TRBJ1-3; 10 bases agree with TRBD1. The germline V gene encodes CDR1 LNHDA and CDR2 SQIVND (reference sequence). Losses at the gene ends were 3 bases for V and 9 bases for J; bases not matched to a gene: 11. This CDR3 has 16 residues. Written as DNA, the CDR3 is TGTGCCAGTAGTATCTTCTCCGGGACAGGGGTAACCACCATATATTTT. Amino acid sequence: CASSIFSGTGVTTIYF.

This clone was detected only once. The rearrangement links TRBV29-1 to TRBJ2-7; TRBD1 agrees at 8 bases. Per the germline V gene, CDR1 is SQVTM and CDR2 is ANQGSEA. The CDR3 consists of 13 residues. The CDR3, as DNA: TGCAGTGCGAGTGGACAGGGAACCAACGAGCAGTACTTC. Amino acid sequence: CSASGQGTNEQYF.

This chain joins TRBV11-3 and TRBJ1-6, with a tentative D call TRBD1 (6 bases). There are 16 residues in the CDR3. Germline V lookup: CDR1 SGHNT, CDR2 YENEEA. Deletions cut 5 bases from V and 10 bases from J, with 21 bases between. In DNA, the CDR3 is TGTGCCAGCAGCCCCCCCGGGACAAGCCCTAGATCACCCCTCCACTTT. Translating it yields CASSPPGTSPRSPLHF.

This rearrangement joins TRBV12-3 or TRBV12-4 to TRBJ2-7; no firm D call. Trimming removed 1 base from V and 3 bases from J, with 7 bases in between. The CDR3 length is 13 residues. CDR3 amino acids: CASSLEPSYEQYF. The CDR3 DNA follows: TGTGCCAGCAGTTTAGAACCCAGCTACGAGCAGTACTTC.

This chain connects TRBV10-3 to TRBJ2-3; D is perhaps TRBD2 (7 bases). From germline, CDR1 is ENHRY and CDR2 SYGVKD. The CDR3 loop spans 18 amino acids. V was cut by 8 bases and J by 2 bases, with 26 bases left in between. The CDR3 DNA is TGTGCCATCCGGGCGGGGGCCGGAGGGGGGGGGCCCACAGATACGCAGTATTTT. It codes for CAIRAGAGGGGPTDTQYF.

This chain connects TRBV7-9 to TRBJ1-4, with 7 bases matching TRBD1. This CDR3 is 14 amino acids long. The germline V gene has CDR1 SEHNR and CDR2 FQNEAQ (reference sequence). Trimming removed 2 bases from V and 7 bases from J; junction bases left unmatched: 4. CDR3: CASSLSAGGEKLFF. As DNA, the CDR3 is TGTGCCAGCAGCTTAAGTGCAGGGGGTGAAAAACTGTTTTTT.

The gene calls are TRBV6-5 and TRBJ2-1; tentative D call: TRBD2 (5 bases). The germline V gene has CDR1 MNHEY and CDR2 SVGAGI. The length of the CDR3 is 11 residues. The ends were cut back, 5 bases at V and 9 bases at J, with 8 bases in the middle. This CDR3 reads CASSRGGEQFF. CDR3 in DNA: TGTGCCAGCAGTCGGGGTGGTGAGCAGTTCTTC.

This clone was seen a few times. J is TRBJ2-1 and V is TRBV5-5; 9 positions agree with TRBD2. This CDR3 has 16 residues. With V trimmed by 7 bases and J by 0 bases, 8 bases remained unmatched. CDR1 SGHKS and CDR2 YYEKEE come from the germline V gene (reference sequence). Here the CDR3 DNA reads TGTGCCAGCGTTAGCGGGGGCTCAAGCTCCTACAATGAGCAGTTCTTC. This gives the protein CASVSGGSSSYNEQFF.